The T cell receptor (beta chain) under discussion was sequenced for a study of T cell responses to AZD1222 COVID-19 vaccine. Here immunoSEQ multiplex PCR was the method, and the copy in TCRdb shows in-frame clones only, minus some. The data contain 75,000 to 95,000 clones, nearly 90% of them singletons. This material consisted of peripheral blood, taken on day 0 of AZD1222 vaccination. This clonotype was sampled from an adult in good health.

CDR3 DNA: TGTGCCAGCAGCCGGGGATGGGGAGGGGATCAGCCCCAGCATTTT. Protein: CASSRGWGGDQPQHF. The chain combines TRBV7-2 with TRBJ1-5; D may be TRBD1 (5 bases). CDR3 length: 15 amino acids. Germline-derived CDR1 and CDR2 are SGHTA and FQGNSA. V was shortened by 5 bases and J by 5 bases, with 16 bases between the two germline ends.